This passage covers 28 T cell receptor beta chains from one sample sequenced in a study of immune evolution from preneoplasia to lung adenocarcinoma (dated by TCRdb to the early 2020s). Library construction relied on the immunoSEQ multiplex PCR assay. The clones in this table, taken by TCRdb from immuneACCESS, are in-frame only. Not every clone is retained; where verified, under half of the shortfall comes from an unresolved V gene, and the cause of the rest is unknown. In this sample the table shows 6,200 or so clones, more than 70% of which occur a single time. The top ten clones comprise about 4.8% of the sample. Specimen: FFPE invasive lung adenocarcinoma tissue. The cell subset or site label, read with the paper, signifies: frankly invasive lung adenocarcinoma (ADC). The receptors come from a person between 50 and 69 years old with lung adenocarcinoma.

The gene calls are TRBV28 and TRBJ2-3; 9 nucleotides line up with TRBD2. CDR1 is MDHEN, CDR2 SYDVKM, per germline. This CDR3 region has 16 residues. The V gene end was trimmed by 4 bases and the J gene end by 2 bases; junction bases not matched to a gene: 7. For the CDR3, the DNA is TGTGCCAGCAGTTCCCAGACTAGCGGTCTCACAGATACGCAGTATTTT. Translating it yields CASSSQTSGLTDTQYF.

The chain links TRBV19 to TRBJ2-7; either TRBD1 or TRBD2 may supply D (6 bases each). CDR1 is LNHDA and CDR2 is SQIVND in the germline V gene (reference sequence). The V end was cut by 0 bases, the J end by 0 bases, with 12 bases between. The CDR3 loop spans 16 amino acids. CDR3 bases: TGTGCCAGTAGTATAGAAGGGGGAGGCCGCTCCTACGAGCAGTACTTC. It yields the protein CASSIEGGGRSYEQYF.

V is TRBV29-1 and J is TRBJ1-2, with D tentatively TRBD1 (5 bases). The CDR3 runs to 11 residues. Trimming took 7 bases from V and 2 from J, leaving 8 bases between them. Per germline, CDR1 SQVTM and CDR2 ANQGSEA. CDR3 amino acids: CSARGNYGYTF. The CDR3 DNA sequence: TGCAGCGCGCGGGGGAACTATGGCTACACCTTC.

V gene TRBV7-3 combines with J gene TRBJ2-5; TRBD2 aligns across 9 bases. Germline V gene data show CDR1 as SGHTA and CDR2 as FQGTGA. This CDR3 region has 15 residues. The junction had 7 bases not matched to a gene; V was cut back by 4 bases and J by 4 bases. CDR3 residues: CASSSKREAGETQYF. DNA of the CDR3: TGTGCCAGCAGCTCCAAGCGGGAGGCAGGAGAGACCCAGTACTTC.

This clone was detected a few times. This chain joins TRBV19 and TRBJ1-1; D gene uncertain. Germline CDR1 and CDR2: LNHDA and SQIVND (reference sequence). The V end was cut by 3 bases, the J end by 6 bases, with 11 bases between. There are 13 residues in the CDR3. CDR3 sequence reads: CASSILAGAEAFF. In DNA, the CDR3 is TGTGCCAGTAGTATTTTGGCGGGCGCTGAAGCTTTCTTT.

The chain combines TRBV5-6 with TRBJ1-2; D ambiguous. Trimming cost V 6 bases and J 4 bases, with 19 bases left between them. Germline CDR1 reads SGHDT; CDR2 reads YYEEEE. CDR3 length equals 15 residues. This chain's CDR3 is CASTPSGGVFYGYTF. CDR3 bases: TGTGCCAGCACCCCCTCCGGCGGGGTCTTCTATGGCTACACCTTC.

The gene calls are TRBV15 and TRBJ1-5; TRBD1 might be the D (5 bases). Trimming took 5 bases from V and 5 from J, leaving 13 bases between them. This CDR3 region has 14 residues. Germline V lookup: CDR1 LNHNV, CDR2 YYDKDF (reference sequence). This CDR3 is CATSLSGAHQPQHF. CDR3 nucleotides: TGTGCCACCAGCTTATCCGGGGCCCATCAGCCCCAGCATTTT.

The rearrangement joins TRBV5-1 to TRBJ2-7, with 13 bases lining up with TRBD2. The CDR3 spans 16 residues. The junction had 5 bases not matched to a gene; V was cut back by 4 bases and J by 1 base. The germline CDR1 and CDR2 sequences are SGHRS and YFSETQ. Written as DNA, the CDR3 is TGCGCCAGCAGCACACTAGCGGGAGGGACTTCCTACGAGCAGTACTTC. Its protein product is CASSTLAGGTSYEQYF. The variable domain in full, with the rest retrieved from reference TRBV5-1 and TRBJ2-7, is KAGVTQTPRYLIKTRGQQVTLSCSPISGHRSVSWYQQTPGQGLQFLFEYFSETQRNKGNFPGRFSGRQFSNSRSEMNVSTLELGDSALYLCASSTLAGGTSYEQYFGPGTRLTVT.

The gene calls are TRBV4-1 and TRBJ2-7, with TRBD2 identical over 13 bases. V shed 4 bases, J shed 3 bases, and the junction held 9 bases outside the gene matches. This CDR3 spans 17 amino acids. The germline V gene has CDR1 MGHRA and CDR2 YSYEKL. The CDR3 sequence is CASSLIPGLAGVYEQYF. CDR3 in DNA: TGCGCCAGCAGCCTTATTCCTGGACTAGCGGGAGTCTACGAGCAGTACTTC.

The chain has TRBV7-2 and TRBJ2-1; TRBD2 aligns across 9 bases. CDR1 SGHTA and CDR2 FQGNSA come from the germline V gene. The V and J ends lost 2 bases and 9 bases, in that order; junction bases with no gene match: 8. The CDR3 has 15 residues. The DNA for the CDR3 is TGTGCCAGCAGCTTATTTGCGGGAGGGTCAGGTGAGCAGTTCTTC. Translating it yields CASSLFAGGSGEQFF.

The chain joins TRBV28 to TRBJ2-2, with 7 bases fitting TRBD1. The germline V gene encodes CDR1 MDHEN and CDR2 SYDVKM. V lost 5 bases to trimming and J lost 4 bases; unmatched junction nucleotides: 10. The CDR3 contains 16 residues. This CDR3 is CASSQPQGVGTGELFF. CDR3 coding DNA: TGTGCCAGCAGTCAGCCTCAGGGGGTGGGCACCGGGGAGCTGTTTTTT.

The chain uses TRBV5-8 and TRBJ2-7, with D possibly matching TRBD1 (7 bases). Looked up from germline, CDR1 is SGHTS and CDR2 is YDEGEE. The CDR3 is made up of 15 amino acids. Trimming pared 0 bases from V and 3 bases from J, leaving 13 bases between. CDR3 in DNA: TGTGCCAGCAGCTTGGAGGAGGGGGCGGGCTACGAGCAGTACTTC. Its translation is CASSLEEGAGYEQYF. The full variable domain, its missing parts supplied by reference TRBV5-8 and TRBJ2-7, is EAGVTQSPTHLIKTRGQQATLRCSPISGHTSVYWYQQALGLGLQFLLWYDEGEERNRGNFPPRFSGRQFPNYSSELNVNALELEDSALYLCASSLEEGAGYEQYFGPGTRLTVT.

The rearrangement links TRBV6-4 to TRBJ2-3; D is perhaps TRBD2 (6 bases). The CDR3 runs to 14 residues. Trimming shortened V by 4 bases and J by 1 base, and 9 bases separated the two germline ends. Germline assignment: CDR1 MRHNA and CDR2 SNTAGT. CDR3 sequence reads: CASSGASGTDTQYF. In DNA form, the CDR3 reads TGTGCCAGCAGTGGCGCTAGCGGCACAGATACGCAGTATTTT.

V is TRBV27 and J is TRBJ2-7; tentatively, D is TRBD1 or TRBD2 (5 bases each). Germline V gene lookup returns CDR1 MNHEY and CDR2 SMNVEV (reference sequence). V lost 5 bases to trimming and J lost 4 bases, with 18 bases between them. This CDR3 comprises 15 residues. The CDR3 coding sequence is TGTGCCAGCAGTGTCGGGACGCCGGCCTATTACGAGCAGTACTTC. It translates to CASSVGTPAYYEQYF.

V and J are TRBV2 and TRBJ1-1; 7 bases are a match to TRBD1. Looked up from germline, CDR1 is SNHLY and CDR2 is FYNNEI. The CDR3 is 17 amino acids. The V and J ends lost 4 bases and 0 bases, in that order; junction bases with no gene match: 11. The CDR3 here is CASSAIGQGGMNTEAFF. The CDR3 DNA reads TGTGCCAGCAGTGCCATTGGTCAGGGGGGCATGAACACTGAAGCTTTCTTT.

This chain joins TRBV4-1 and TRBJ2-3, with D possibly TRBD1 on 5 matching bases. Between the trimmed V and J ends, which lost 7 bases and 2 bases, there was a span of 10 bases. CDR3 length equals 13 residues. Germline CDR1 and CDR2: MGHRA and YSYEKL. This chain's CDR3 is CASNTGNTDTQYF. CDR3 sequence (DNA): TGCGCCAGCAACACAGGAAACACAGATACGCAGTATTTT.

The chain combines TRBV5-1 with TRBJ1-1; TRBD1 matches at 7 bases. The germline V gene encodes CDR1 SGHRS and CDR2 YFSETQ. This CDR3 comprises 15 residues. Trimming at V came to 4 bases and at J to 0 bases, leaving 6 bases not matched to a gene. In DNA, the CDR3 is TGCGCCAGCAGCGGATACAGGGGACTGAACACTGAAGCTTTCTTT. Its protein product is CASSGYRGLNTEAFF.

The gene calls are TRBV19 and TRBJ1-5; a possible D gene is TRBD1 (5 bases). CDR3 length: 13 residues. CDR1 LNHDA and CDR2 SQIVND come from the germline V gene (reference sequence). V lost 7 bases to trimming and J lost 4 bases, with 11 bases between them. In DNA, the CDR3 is TGTGCCAGTACCCAGAGGGGAAATCAGCCCCAGCATTTT. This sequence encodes CASTQRGNQPQHF.

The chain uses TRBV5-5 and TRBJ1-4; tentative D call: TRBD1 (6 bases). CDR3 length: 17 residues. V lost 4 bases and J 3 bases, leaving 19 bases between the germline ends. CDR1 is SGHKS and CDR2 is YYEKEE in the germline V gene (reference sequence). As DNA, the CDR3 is TGTGCCAGCAGCCCCCTCACCCAGGGGAGAGCTAATGAAAAACTGTTTTTT. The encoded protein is CASSPLTQGRANEKLFF.

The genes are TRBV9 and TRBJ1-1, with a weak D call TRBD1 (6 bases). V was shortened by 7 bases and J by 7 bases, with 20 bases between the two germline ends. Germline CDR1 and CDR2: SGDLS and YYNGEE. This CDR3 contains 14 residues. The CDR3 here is CASPQHRAPLEAFF. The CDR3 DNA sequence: TGTGCCAGCCCCCAGCACAGGGCCCCACTTGAAGCTTTCTTT.

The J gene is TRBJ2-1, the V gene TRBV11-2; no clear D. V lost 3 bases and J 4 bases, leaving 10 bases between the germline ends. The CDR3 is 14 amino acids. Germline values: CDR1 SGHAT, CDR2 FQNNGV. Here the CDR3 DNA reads TGTGCCAGCAGCTTGACAAGCCCTTACAATGAGCAGTTCTTC. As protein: CASSLTSPYNEQFF.

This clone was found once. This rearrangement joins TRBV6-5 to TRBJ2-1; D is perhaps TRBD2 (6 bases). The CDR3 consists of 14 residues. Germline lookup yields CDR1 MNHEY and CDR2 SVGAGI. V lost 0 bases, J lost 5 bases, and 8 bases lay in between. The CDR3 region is CASSYSGGDNEQFF. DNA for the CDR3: TGTGCCAGCAGTTACTCGGGGGGAGACAATGAGCAGTTCTTC.

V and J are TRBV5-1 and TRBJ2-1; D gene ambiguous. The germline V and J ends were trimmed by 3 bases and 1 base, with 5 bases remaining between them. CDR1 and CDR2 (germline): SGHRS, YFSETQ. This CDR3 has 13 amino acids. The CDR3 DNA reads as TGCGCCAGCAGCTCCCAATCCTACAATGAGCAGTTCTTC. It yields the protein CASSSQSYNEQFF.

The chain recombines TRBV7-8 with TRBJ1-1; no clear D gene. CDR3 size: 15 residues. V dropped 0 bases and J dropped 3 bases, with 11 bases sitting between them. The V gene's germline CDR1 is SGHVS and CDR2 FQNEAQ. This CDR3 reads CASSLADGGYTEAFF. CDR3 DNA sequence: TGTGCCAGCAGCTTAGCGGACGGAGGATACACTGAAGCTTTCTTT.

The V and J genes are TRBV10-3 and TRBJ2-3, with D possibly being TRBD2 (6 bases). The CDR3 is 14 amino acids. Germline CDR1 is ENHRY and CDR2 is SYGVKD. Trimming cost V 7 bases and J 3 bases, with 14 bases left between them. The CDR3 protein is CAINGGTRTDTQYF. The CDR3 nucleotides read TGTGCCATCAATGGCGGGACGAGGACAGATACGCAGTATTTT.

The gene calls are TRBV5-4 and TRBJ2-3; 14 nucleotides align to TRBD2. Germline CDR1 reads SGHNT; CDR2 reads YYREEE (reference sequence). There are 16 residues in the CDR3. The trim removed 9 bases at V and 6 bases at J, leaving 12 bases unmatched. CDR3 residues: CATARGTSGRRDTQYF. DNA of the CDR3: TGTGCCACCGCCCGGGGGACTAGCGGGAGACGTGATACGCAGTATTTT.

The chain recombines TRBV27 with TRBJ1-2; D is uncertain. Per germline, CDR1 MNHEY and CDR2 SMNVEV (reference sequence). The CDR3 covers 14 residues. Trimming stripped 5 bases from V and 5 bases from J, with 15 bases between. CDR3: CASSPNPGYYGYTF. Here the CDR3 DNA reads TGTGCCAGCAGTCCTAATCCAGGTTATTATGGCTACACCTTC.

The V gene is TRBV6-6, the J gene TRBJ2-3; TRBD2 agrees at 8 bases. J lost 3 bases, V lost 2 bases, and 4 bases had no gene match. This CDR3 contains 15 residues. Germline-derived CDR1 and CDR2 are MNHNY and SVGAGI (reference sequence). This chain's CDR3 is CASSYREGETDTQYF. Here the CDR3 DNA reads TGTGCCAGCAGTTACCGGGAGGGAGAGACAGATACGCAGTATTTT.